The 7 T cell receptor beta chains given below trace back to one sample, sequenced in a study of shared clonotypes between healthy human individuals. Assay used: immunoSEQ multiplex PCR; TCRdb lists only in-frame clones, some missing. The sample comprises 550,000 to 750,000 clones, about 90% of which are singletons, and approximately 22% rests with the top ten. It was CD45RO-negative cells, positively selected for CCR7, that made up naive CD8 cells, with terminally differentiated effector memory CD45RA+ cells excluded. The specimen was naive CD8+ T cells sorted from blood. The receptors here all came from a man under 40 in good health.

The gene calls are TRBV4-1 and TRBJ2-2, with D hard to call. This CDR3 is built from 15 residues. CDR1 is MGHRA and CDR2 is YSYEKL in the germline V gene. Trimming removed 4 bases from V and 1 base from J, with 10 bases in between. CDR3: CASSRQWGNTGELFF. The CDR3 DNA is TGCGCCAGCAGCCGGCAGTGGGGGAACACCGGGGAGCTGTTTTTT.

The V and J genes are TRBV6-5 and TRBJ2-1; 13 bases fit TRBD2. Per the germline V gene, CDR1 is MNHEY and CDR2 is SVGAGI. This CDR3 region has 15 residues. V shed 6 bases, J shed 5 bases, and the junction held 4 bases outside the gene matches. The chain's CDR3 is CASSLTSGGDNEQFF. In nucleotides, the CDR3 is TGTGCCAGCAGCCTAACTAGCGGGGGGGACAATGAGCAGTTCTTC.

This rearrangement joins TRBV11-3 to TRBJ2-7, with 9 bases identical to TRBD2. V dropped 0 bases and J dropped 8; count of bases not matched to a gene: 5. The germline V gene encodes CDR1 SGHNT and CDR2 YENEEA. The CDR3 length is 14 residues. The CDR3 nucleotides read TGTGCCAGCAGCTTAGATCCTAGCGGGACCCAGCAGTACTTC. Translated, it gives CASSLDPSGTQQYF.

This sequence joins TRBV30 and TRBJ1-2; 12 bases are shared with TRBD1. Germline V CDR1 and CDR2: GTSNPN, SVGIG (reference sequence). V was pared by 2 bases and J by 7 bases, with 8 bases of the junction left unmatched. CDR3 size: 15 residues. CDR3 residues: CAWSNGDRGLAGYTF. DNA for the CDR3: TGTGCCTGGAGTAACGGGGACAGGGGGCTGGCTGGCTACACCTTC.

The gene calls are TRBV28 and TRBJ2-7; 8 positions agree with TRBD1. CDR3 length: 15 residues. Germline CDR1 reads MDHEN; CDR2 reads SYDVKM. V lost 6 bases to trimming and J lost 2 bases; unmatched junction nucleotides: 9. The CDR3 here is CASSRKDRDPYEQYF. The CDR3 region has the DNA TGTGCCAGCAGCCGGAAGGACAGGGACCCCTACGAGCAGTACTTC.

This rearrangement joins TRBV27 to TRBJ2-7; 15 bases match TRBD2. V lost 3 bases, J lost 5 bases, and 2 bases stayed unmatched. From germline, CDR1 is MNHEY and CDR2 SMNVEV (reference sequence). The CDR3 has 15 amino acids. CDR3 residues: CASSLGTSGRNEQYF. Written as DNA, the CDR3 is TGTGCCAGCAGTTTGGGGACTAGCGGGAGGAACGAGCAGTACTTC.

In the case of this clone: At the DNA level, this CDR3 is encoded by other sequences in the same sample as well. CDR3 DNA sequence: TGTGCCAGTAGTATAGGGACTAGCGGCTACGAGCAGTACTTC. Translating gives CASSIGTSGYEQYF. This sequence joins TRBV19 and TRBJ2-7; the match to TRBD2 covers 10 bases. The V segment lost 1 base and the J segment 3 bases; nucleotides outside the gene matches: 0. The CDR3 sequence is 14 residues long. Germline CDR1 reads LNHDA; CDR2 reads SQIVND (reference sequence).